This entry describes one T cell receptor (beta chain). V was pared by 4 bases and J by 6 bases, with 10 bases between. Germline-derived CDR1 and CDR2 are MDHEN and SYDVKM. CDR3 length: 13 amino acids. This record belongs to a study of blood T cell repertoires in COVID-19. Overall study context: Researchers got acute and convalescent COVID-19 samples from the United States, Italy and Spain. PBMCs, B-cell-depleted T cells, or T cells provided the cDNA or gDNA that made up the material.

Original processing methods: How many nucleated cells were present was estimated from reference gene primer amplification. Clones were read by immunoSEQ multiplex PCR, and TCRdb kept only the in-frame ones, dropping some. That table furnishes V, J and clone size, whereas the DNA furnished D and trimming. This sample has about 81,000 clones, with about 84% found just once. The rearrangement uses TRBV28 and TRBJ1-5, with D hard to call. This clonotype was sampled from a woman aged 70-85 years with acute or convalescent COVID-19. Sequenced material: peripheral blood. CDR3 nucleotides: TGTGCCAGCAGTTCCATCTCAGGTCAGCCCCAGCATTTT. Translation gives CASSSISGQPQHF.